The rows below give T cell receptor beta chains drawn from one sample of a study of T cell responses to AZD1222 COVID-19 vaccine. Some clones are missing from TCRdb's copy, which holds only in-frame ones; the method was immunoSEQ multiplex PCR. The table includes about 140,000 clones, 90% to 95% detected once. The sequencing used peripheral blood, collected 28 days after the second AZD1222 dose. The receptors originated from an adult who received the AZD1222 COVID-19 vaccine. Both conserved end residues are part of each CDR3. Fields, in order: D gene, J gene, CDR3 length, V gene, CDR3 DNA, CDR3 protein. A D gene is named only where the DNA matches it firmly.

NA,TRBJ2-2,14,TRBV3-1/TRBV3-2,TGTGCCAGCAGCCTAATGACAAACACCGGGGAGCTGTTTTTT,CASSLMTNTGELFF
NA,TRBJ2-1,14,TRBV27,TGTGCCAGCAGTCCCCAGGGGACCCTCAATGAGCAGTTCTTC,CASSPQGTLNEQFF
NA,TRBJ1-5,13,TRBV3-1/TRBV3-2,TGTGCCAGCAGCCAAGGTTCCAATCAGCCCCAGCATTTT,CASSQGSNQPQHF
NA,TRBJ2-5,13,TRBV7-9,TGTGCCAGCAGCTTAGTAGACAGAGAGACCCAGTACTTC,CASSLVDRETQYF
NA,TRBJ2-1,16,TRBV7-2,TGTGCCAGCAGCCGGACGGCGGTATGGCGCGGGAATGAGCAGTTCTTC,CASSRTAVWRGNEQFF
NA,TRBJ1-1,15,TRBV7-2,TGTGCCAGCAGCTTAAATCCCGTCGTGAACACTGAAGCTTTCTTT,CASSLNPVVNTEAFF
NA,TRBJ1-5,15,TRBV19,TGTGCCAGTAGTTGGAAGGCAGGAGGCAATCAGCCCCAGCATTTT,CASSWKAGGNQPQHF
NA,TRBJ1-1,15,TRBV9,TGTGCCAGCAGCAGGGGGGACGCTGTGAACACTGAAGCTTTCTTT,CASSRGDAVNTEAFF
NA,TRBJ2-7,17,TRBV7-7,TGTGCTAGCAGCTTCTATAGGGTTCCGTTCCGGGGTCGCGAGCAGTACTTC,CASSFYRVPFRGREQYF
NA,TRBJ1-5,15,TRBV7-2,TGTGCCAGCAGCTTAGCGGGGGGGCAAAATCAGCCCCAGCATTTT,CASSLAGGQNQPQHF
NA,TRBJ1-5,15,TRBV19,TGTGCCAGTACCCCGTGGGGGAATAGCAATCAGCCCCAGCATTTT,CASTPWGNSNQPQHF
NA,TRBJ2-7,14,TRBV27,TGTGCCACCAAAAGTGCCCCGGGGGATTACGAGCAGTACTTC,CATKSAPGDYEQYF
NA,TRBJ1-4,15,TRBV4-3,TGCGCCAGCAGCCAAGATTCGCCGCAAGGGGAAAAACTGTTTTTT,CASSQDSPQGEKLFF
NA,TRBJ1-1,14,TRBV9,TGTGCCAGCAGCGTAGATGGGGTAAACACTGAAGCTTTCTTT,CASSVDGVNTEAFF
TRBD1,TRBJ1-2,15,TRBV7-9,TGTGCCAGCAGTCGCCATACGGGACAGGGCTATGGCTACACCTTC,CASSRHTGQGYGYTF
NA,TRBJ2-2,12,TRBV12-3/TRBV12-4,TGTGCCATCTCGATCCTACCCGGGGAGCTGTTTTTT,CAISILPGELFF
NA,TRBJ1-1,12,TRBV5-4,TGTGCCAGCCATGGCGGGGGCATAAAAGCTTTCTTT,CASHGGGIKAFF